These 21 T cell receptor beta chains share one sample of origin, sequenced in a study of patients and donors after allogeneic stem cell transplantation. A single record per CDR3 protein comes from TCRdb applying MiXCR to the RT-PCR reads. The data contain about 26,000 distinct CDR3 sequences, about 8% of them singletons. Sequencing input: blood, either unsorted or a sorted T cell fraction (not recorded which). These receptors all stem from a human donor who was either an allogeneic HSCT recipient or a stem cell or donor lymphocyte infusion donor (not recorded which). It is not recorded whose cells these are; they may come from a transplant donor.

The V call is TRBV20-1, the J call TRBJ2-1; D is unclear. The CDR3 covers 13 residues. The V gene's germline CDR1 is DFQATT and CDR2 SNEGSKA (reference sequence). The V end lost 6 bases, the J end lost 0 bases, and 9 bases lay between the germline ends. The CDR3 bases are TGCAGTGCCAGTATAGTCTCCTACAATGAGCAGTTCTTC. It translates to CSASIVSYNEQFF.

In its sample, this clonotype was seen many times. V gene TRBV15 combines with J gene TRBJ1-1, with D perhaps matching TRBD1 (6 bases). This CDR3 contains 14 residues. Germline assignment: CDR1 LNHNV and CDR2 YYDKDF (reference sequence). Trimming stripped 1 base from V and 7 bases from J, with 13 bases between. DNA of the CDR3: TGTGCCACCAGCAGAGGGGGACAAACAATTGAAGCTTTCTTT. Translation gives CATSRGGQTIEAFF. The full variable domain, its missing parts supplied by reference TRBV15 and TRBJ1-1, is DAMVIQNPRYQVTQFGKPVTLSCSQTLNHNVMYWYQQKSSQAPKLLFHYYDKDFNNEADTPDNFQSRRPNTSFCFLDIRSPGLGDTAMYLCATSRGGQTIEAFFGQGTRLTVV.

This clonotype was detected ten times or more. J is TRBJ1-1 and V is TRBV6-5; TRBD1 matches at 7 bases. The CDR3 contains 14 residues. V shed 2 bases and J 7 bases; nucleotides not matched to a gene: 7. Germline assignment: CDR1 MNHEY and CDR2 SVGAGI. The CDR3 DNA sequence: TGTGCCAGCAGTTACAATAGACAGGGCGGTGAAGCTTTCTTT. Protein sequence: CASSYNRQGGEAFF.

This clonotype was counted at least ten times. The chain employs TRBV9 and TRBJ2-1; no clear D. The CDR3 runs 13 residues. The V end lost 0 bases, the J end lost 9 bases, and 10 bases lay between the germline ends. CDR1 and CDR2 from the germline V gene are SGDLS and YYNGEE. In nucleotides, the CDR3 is TGTGCCAGCAGCGTAGCGCCCCCGGCTGAGCAGTTCTTC. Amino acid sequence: CASSVAPPAEQFF.

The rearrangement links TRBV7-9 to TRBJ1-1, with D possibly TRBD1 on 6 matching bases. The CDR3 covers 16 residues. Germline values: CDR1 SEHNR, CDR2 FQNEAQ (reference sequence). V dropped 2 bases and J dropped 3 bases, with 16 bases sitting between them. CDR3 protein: CASSLFRGMVDTEAFF. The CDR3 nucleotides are TGTGCCAGCAGCTTATTCAGGGGCATGGTAGACACTGAAGCTTTCTTT.

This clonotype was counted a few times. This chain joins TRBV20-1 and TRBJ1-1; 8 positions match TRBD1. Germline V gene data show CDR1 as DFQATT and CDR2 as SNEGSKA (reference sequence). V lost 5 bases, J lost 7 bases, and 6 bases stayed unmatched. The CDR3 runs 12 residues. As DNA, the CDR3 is TGCAGTGCTCTCGACAGGGGAAGTGAAGCTTTCTTT. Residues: CSALDRGSEAFF.

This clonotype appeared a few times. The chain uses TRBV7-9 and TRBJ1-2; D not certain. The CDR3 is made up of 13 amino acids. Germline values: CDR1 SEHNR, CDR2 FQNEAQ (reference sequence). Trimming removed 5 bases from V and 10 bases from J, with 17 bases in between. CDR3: CASSRPFGRSYTF. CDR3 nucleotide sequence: TGTGCCAGCAGCCGGCCCTTCGGGAGGTCCTACACCTTC.

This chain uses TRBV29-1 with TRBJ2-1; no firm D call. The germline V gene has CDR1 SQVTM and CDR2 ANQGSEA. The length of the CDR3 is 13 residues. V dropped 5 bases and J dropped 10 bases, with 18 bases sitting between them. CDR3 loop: CSVFTPTGREQFF. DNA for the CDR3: TGCAGCGTTTTCACCCCGACCGGAAGGGAGCAGTTCTTC.

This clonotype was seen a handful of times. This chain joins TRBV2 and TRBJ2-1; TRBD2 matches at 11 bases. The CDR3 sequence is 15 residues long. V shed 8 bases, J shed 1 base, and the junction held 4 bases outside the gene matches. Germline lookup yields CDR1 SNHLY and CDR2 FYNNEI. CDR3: CASEGTSGSYNEQFF. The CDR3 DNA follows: TGTGCCAGCGAAGGGACTAGCGGATCCTACAATGAGCAGTTCTTC.

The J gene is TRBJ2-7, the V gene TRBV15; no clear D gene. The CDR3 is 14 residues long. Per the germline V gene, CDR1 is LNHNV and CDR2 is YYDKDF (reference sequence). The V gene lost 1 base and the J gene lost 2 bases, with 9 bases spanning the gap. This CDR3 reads CATSRGRSPYEQYF. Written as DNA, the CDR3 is TGTGCCACCAGCAGAGGGCGGTCCCCCTACGAGCAGTACTTC.

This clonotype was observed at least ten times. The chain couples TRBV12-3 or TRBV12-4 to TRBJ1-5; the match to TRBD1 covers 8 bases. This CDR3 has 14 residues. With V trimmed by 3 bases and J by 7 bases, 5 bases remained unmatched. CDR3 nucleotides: TGTGCCAGCAGTTTTTGGACAGGGATACAGCCCCAGCATTTT. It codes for CASSFWTGIQPQHF.

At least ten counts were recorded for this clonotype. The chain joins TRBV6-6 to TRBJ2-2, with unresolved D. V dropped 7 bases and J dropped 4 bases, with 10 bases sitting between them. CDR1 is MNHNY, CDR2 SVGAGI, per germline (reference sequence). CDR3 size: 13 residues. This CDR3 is CASTERGTGELFF. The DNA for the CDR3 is TGTGCCAGCACCGAGAGAGGCACCGGGGAGCTGTTTTTT.

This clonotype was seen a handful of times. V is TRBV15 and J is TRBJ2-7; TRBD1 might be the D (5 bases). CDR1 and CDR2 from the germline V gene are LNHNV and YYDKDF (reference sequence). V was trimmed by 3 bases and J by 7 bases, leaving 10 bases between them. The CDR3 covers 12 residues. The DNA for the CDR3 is TGTGCCACCAGCAGGGGGCGCCGGGAGCAGTACTTC. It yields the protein CATSRGRREQYF.

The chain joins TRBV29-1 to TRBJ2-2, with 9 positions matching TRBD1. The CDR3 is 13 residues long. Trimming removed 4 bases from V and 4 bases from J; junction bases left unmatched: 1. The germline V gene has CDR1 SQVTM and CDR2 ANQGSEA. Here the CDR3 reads CSVGQGVTGELFF. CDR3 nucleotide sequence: TGCAGCGTTGGACAGGGGGTCACCGGGGAGCTGTTTTTT.

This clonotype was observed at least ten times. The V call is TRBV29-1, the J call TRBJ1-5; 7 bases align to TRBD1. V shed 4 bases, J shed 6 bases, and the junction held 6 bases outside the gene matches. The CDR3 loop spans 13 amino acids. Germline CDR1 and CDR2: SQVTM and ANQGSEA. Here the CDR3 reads CSVVDREGQPQHF. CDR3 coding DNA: TGCAGCGTTGTAGACAGGGAGGGTCAGCCCCAGCATTTT.

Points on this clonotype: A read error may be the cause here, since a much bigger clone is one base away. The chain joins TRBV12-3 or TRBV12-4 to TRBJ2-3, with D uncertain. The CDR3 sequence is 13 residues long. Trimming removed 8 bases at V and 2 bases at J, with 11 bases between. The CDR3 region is CASGQLDTDTQYF. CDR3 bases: TGTGCCAGCGGGCAGCTAGACACAGATACGCAGTATTTT.

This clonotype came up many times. The DNA of the CDR3 is TGTGCCAGCAGCTTCCCGGCTTTTGAGACCCAGTACTTC. Translating it yields CASSFPAFETQYF. The V call is TRBV7-9, the J call TRBJ2-5; D call uncertain. V was trimmed by 3 bases and J by 5 bases, leaving 10 bases between them. Germline CDR1 and CDR2: SEHNR and FQNEAQ (reference sequence). This CDR3 has 13 amino acids.

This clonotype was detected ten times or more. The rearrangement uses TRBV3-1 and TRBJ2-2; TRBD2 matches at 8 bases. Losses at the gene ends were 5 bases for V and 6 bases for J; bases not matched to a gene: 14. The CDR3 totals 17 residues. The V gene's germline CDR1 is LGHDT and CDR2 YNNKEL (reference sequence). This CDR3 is CASSTRGGGSFSGELFF. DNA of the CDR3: TGTGCCAGCAGCACCCGAGGCGGGGGGAGCTTCTCCGGGGAGCTGTTTTTT.

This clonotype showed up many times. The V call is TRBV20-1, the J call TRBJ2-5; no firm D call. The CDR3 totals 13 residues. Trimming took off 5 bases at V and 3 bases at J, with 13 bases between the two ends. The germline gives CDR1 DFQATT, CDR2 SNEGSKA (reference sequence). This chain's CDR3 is CSASTWEEETQYF. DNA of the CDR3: TGCAGTGCTTCGACATGGGAAGAAGAGACCCAGTACTTC.

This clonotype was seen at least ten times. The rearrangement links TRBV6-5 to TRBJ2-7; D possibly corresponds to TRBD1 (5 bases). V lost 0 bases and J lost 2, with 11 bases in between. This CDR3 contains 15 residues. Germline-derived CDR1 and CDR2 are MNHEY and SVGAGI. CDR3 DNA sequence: TGTGCCAGCAGTTACTCAAGTAGGGGAACCTACGAGCAGTACTTC. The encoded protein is CASSYSSRGTYEQYF.

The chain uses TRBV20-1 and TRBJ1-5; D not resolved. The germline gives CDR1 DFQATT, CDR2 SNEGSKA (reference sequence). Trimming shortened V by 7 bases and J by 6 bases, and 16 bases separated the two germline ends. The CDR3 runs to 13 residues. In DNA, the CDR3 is TGCAGTGTCCCGAGGCAGGCGGGTCAGCCCCAGCATTTT. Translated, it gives CSVPRQAGQPQHF.